Listed here is a single T cell receptor (beta chain). The CDR3 totals 13 residues. The V segment lost 5 bases and the J segment 6 bases; nucleotides outside the gene matches: 3. Looked up from germline, CDR1 is SNHLY and CDR2 is FYNNEI. The sample comes from a study of blood T cell repertoires in COVID-19. Study-level background: Sites in the United States, Italy and Spain provided acute and convalescent COVID-19 samples.

Sequencing was performed with immunoSEQ multiplex PCR; in TCRdb, only in-frame clones are kept and a portion is missing. This table holds 200,000 to 300,000 clones, around nine tenths found once. This chain links TRBV2 with TRBJ2-7, with 11 bases lining up with TRBD2. The specimen sequenced was peripheral blood. The clonotype was recovered from a woman aged 60-75 years who had recovered from COVID-19. This chain's CDR3 is CASSRLAGIEQYF. Here the CDR3 DNA reads TGTGCCAGCAGTCGACTAGCGGGGATCGAGCAGTACTTC.